The 2 T cell receptor beta chains reported below all come from one sample, sequenced in a study of cytomegalovirus exposure and HLA in healthy donors. Use of 60 Vbeta and 13 Jbeta primers characterized the PCR. Sequencing was performed with immunoSEQ multiplex PCR; in TCRdb, only in-frame clones are kept and a portion is missing. The data show 150,000 to 200,000 clones, around four fifths seen once. Sequencing used PBMCs. All receptors come from a female donor in good health and CMV-seronegative.

The gene calls are TRBV6-1 and TRBJ1-2; 8 nucleotides line up with TRBD1. CDR3 length equals 14 residues. Germline V gene sequence: CDR1 MNHNS, CDR2 SASEGT. The ends lost 6 bases at V and 2 bases at J; junction bases unmatched: 5. DNA for the CDR3: TGTGCCAGCAGGAGGCAGGGGGCGAACTATGGCTACACCTTC. It codes for CASRRQGANYGYTF.

This chain links TRBV9 with TRBJ2-1; 7 bases line up with TRBD2. Losses at the gene ends were 4 bases for V and 7 bases for J; bases not matched to a gene: 11. Germline CDR1 reads SGDLS; CDR2 reads YYNGEE. The CDR3 loop spans 15 amino acids. The CDR3, as DNA: TGTGCCAGCAGCCAAGGGGCTAGCGGAGTGAATGAGCAGTTCTTC. Amino acid sequence: CASSQGASGVNEQFF.